These 11 T cell receptor beta chains were sequenced from one sample in a study of T cell responses to AZD1222 COVID-19 vaccine. The assay was immunoSEQ multiplex PCR, and TCRdb's table has in-frame clones only and misses some. The table has around 140,000 clones, more than 70% seen once. The material was peripheral blood, obtained 28 days after the second AZD1222 dose. These TCRs come from an adult who received the AZD1222 COVID-19 vaccine.

The chain combines TRBV10-3 with TRBJ2-7, with D perhaps matching TRBD1 or TRBD2 (5 bases each). Per germline, CDR1 ENHRY and CDR2 SYGVKD. Trimming cost V 5 bases and J 5 bases, with 13 bases left between them. The CDR3 is 13 amino acids. CDR3 in DNA: TGTGCCATCAGTCCGACCGGGGCCAACGAGCAGTACTTC. Residues: CAISPTGANEQYF.

This chain links TRBV4-1 with TRBJ2-1; 13 bases fit TRBD2. The V gene end was trimmed by 2 bases and the J gene end by 1 base; junction bases not matched to a gene: 2. CDR1 and CDR2 from the germline V gene are MGHRA and YSYEKL. The CDR3 consists of 17 residues. The CDR3 DNA follows: TGCGCCAGCAGCCAATTACTAGCGGGAGGGTCCTACAATGAGCAGTTCTTC. Amino acid sequence: CASSQLLAGGSYNEQFF.

This clone was detected only once. The chain joins TRBV15 to TRBJ2-1, with D unresolved. CDR1 is LNHNV and CDR2 is YYDKDF in the germline V gene (reference sequence). Trimming removed 6 bases at V and 7 bases at J, with 10 bases between. The CDR3 runs 12 residues. The CDR3 protein is CATSGEANEQFF. The CDR3 nucleotides are TGTGCCACCAGTGGCGAGGCAAATGAGCAGTTCTTC.

V and J are TRBV28 and TRBJ2-7; D possibly corresponds to TRBD2 (5 bases). V lost 4 bases, J lost 3 bases, and 13 bases lay in between. Germline values: CDR1 MDHEN, CDR2 SYDVKM. This CDR3 contains 14 residues. DNA of the CDR3: TGTGCCAGCAGTTGGCTTCGGGGTGTCTACGAGCAGTACTTC. Its translation is CASSWLRGVYEQYF. The variable domain in full, with the rest retrieved from reference TRBV28 and TRBJ2-7, is DVKVTQSSRYLVKRTGEKVFLECVQDMDHENMFWYRQDPGLGLRLIYFSYDVKMKEKGDIPEGYSVSREKKERFSLILESASTNQTSMYLCASSWLRGVYEQYFGPGTRLTVT.

The chain carries TRBV18 and TRBJ1-5, with D perhaps matching TRBD1 (5 bases). Trimming removed 1 base at V and 4 bases at J, with 17 bases between. The length of the CDR3 is 17 residues. Germline V CDR1 and CDR2: KGHSH, LQKENI. The CDR3: CASSPRSGRVPNQPQHF. The DNA of the CDR3 is TGTGCCAGCTCACCACGTTCCGGCAGGGTACCTAATCAGCCCCAGCATTTT. The full variable domain, completed using reference TRBV18 and TRBJ1-5, is NAGVMQNPRHLVRRRGQEARLRCSPMKGHSHVYWYRQLPEEGLKFMVYLQKENIIDESGMPKERFSAEFPKEGPSILRIQQVVRGDSAAYFCASSPRSGRVPNQPQHFGDGTRLSIL.

This chain joins TRBV5-5 and TRBJ2-4, with no clear D. V shed 4 bases and J shed 2 bases, with 1 base lying between them. This CDR3 is 11 amino acids long. Germline CDR1 reads SGHKS; CDR2 reads YYEKEE (reference sequence). CDR3 DNA: TGTGCCAGCAGCACCAAAAACATTCAGTACTTC. It yields the protein CASSTKNIQYF.

This rearrangement joins TRBV6-2 or TRBV6-3 to TRBJ2-4; D perhaps matches TRBD2 (5 bases). Germline V lookup: CDR1 MNHEY, CDR2 SVGEGT. V was trimmed by 7 bases and J by 2 bases, leaving 21 bases between them. The CDR3 covers 17 residues. The CDR3 reads CASTPGGPLRTKNIQYF. The CDR3 region has the DNA TGTGCCAGCACCCCTGGCGGGCCCCTTCGTACCAAAAACATTCAGTACTTC.

V is TRBV19 and J is TRBJ1-6; TRBD1 might be the D (5 bases). With 3 bases removed from V and 8 bases from J, the gap between germline ends came to 11 bases. The CDR3 is 14 amino acids. Per germline, CDR1 LNHDA and CDR2 SQIVND (reference sequence). The CDR3 region is CASSIPGGDSPLHF. The CDR3 region has the DNA TGTGCCAGTAGTATCCCCGGGGGTGATTCACCCCTCCACTTT.

The V gene is TRBV30, the J gene TRBJ2-2; D is undetermined. The CDR3 totals 11 residues. V shed 2 bases and J shed 4 bases, with 2 bases lying between them. Germline V gene lookup returns CDR1 GTSNPN and CDR2 SVGIG (reference sequence). The CDR3 here is CAWSSTGELFF. The CDR3 nucleotides read TGTGCCTGGAGTTCCACCGGGGAGCTGTTTTTT.

This chain uses TRBV6-2 or TRBV6-3 with TRBJ1-1; 7 nucleotides match TRBD1. This CDR3 contains 14 residues. The germline V gene has CDR1 MNHEY and CDR2 SVGEGT. V gave up 5 bases and J gave up 4 bases; unmatched junction bases: 7. The CDR3 loop is CASSGPRGTTEAFF. CDR3 bases: TGTGCCAGCAGTGGGCCCAGGGGGACCACTGAAGCTTTCTTT.

This clone was detected only a few times. The V and J genes are TRBV2 and TRBJ2-1, with unresolved D. V was pared by 0 bases and J by 2 bases, with 5 bases between. The CDR3 runs to 14 residues. Germline V gives CDR1 SNHLY, CDR2 FYNNEI. CDR3 in amino acids: CASSEASAYNEQFF. The DNA of the CDR3 is TGTGCCAGCAGTGAAGCAAGTGCCTACAATGAGCAGTTCTTC.